This T cell receptor (beta chain) was observed in a study of blood T cell repertoires in COVID-19. The overall study: Sample material is recorded as cDNA or gDNA derived from T cells, B-cell-depleted T cells, or PBMCs.

In the case of this clone: The same CDR3 arises from other DNA sequences in this sample as well.

In the authors' methods: The authors estimated nucleated cell counts from reference gene primer amplification. Sequencing used immunoSEQ multiplex PCR; TCRdb keeps in-frame clones, though not all of them. D and trimming come from the DNA, and the V and J calls and clone size come from that table. The data contain about 300,000 clones, 83% of them singletons. In germline, CDR1 is SGDLS, CDR2 YYNGEE. CDR3 size: 15 residues. Trimming at V came to 0 bases and at J to 2 bases, leaving 5 bases not matched to a gene. The TCR sequence derives from a woman aged 50 to 65 with acute or convalescent COVID-19. Material for sequencing was peripheral blood. The chain is built from TRBV9 and TRBJ2-7; 7 bases match TRBD2. The CDR3 DNA follows: TGTGCCAGCAGCGTAGCTTTAGCGGGCCCCTACGAGCAGTACTTC. It translates to CASSVALAGPYEQYF.